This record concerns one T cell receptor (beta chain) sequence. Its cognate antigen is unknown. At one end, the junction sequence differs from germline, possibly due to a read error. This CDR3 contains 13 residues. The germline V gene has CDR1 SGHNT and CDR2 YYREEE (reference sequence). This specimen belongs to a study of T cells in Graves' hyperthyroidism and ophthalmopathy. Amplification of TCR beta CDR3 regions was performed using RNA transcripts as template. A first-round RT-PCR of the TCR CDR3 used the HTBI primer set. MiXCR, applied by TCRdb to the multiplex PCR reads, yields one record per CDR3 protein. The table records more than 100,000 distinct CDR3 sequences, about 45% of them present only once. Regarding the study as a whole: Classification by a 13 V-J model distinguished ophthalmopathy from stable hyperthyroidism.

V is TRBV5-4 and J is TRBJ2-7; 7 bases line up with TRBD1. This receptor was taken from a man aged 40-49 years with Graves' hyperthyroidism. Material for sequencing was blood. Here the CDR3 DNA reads TGTGCCAGCAGCAGGGGACAGCACCACGAGCGGTACTTC. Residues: CASSRGQHHERYF.